The 9 T cell receptor beta chains presented below share a single source sample, sequenced in a study of beta chain features in type 1 diabetes. Expressed TCRB transcripts were sequenced because the isolated RNA had all been reverse transcribed beforehand. The table came from immunoSEQ multiplex PCR; TCRdb's copy has only in-frame clones and leaves some out. The sample includes 150,000 to 190,000 clones, 10% to 13% of them seen just once. No antigens are known for them. Broader study findings: Patients with Type 1 diabetes showed moderately but significantly shorter TCRB CDR3s in all four CD4+ subsets.

Sequenced input: central memory CD4+ T cells from blood. All receptors come from a man younger than 45 with type 1 diabetes.

In this sample, this clone turned up a few times. The CDR3 spells CASSPQGFDQPQHF. CDR3 coding DNA: TGTGCCAGCAGCCCGCAGGGATTTGATCAGCCCCAGCATTTT. This chain connects TRBV7-8 to TRBJ1-5, with D possibly matching TRBD1 (5 bases). Trimming took off 5 bases at V and 5 bases at J, with 13 bases between the two ends. The V gene's germline CDR1 is SGHVS and CDR2 FQNEAQ. The CDR3 has 14 residues.

In this sample, this clone turned up a few times. Other DNA sequences in this sample translate to the same CDR3. The V and J genes are TRBV28 and TRBJ1-2; D is unclear. With 3 bases removed from V and 2 bases from J, the gap between germline ends came to 4 bases. Germline V gene lookup returns CDR1 MDHEN and CDR2 SYDVKM. The CDR3 runs to 12 residues. The CDR3 nucleotides are TGTGCCAGCAGTTTGGGCAACTATGGCTACACCTTC. This translates into CASSLGNYGYTF.

The chain has TRBV5-1 and TRBJ2-1, with D possibly TRBD1 on 5 matching bases. The CDR3 is 15 amino acids. The germline CDR1 and CDR2 sequences are SGHRS and YFSETQ. V lost 0 bases and J lost 5, with 12 bases in between. This CDR3 is CASSLGGRDHNEQFF. The CDR3, as DNA: TGCGCCAGCAGCTTGGGGGGCAGGGATCACAATGAGCAGTTCTTC.

In this sample, this clone turned up a few times. Written as DNA, the CDR3 is TGTGCCAGCAGGGGGTCGGGGGAGCAGACTGGAAACACCATATATTTT. It encodes CASRGSGEQTGNTIYF. This chain joins TRBV25-1 and TRBJ1-3; a weak D match, TRBD1 (5 bases). Germline loops: CDR1 MGHDK, CDR2 SYGVNS. Trimming pared 6 bases from V and 2 bases from J, leaving 17 bases between. The CDR3 has 16 residues.

This clone was counted only a few times. The CDR3, as DNA: TGTGCCAGCAGCGTAGGCAGCGGGGATAACACCGGGGAGCTGTTTTTT. It yields the protein CASSVGSGDNTGELFF. This chain connects TRBV9 to TRBJ2-2; 7 positions match TRBD2. Losses at the gene ends were 0 bases for V and 2 bases for J; bases not matched to a gene: 4. Looked up from germline, CDR1 is SGDLS and CDR2 is YYNGEE. This CDR3 is built from 16 residues. The whole variable domain, filled in from reference TRBV9 and TRBJ2-2, reads DSGVTQTPKHLITATGQRVTLRCSPRSGDLSVYWYQQSLDQGLQFLIQYYNGEERAKGNILERFSAQQFPDLHSELNLSSLELGDSALYFCASSVGSGDNTGELFFGEGSRLTVL.

There are a few counts of this clone. The V and J genes are TRBV5-4 and TRBJ2-2; 7 bases agree with TRBD1. CDR1 SGHNT and CDR2 YYREEE come from the germline V gene (reference sequence). V lost 4 bases and J lost 1; bases outside the gene matches: 4. This CDR3 has 15 amino acids. The CDR3 nucleotides are TGTGCCAGCAGCCAAGGGACAGTGAACACCGGGGAGCTGTTTTTT. Amino acids: CASSQGTVNTGELFF. Full variable domain (rest looked up from reference TRBV5-4 and TRBJ2-2): ETGVTQSPTHLIKTRGQQVTLRCSSQSGHNTVSWYQQALGQGPQFIFQYYREEENGRGNFPPRFSGLQFPNYSSELNVNALELDDSALYLCASSQGTVNTGELFFGEGSRLTVL.

This clone appeared a few times. The chain joins TRBV18 to TRBJ1-4; the D is unclear. The V end was cut by 2 bases, the J end by 7 bases, with 14 bases between. Germline CDR1 and CDR2: KGHSH and LQKENI. This CDR3 contains 15 residues. The CDR3 loop is CASSPRTEAGEKLFF. CDR3 in DNA: TGTGCCAGCTCACCAAGAACGGAGGCAGGTGAAAAACTGTTTTTT.

This clone was observed a handful of times. This chain links TRBV27 with TRBJ2-5; 11 bases match TRBD2. V shed 6 bases and J 1 base; nucleotides not matched to a gene: 16. The CDR3 is made up of 19 amino acids. Germline loops: CDR1 MNHEY, CDR2 SMNVEV (reference sequence). CDR3 in DNA: TGTGCCAGCAGCCTAAAAGTCCCGGGACTAGCGGCCAGCCAAGAGACCCAGTACTTC. It encodes CASSLKVPGLAASQETQYF.

The V gene is TRBV5-4, the J gene TRBJ2-4; the match to TRBD1 covers 9 bases. The CDR3 is 15 amino acids. In germline, CDR1 is SGHNT, CDR2 YYREEE (reference sequence). V trimming: 5 bases; J trimming: 3 bases; junction bases outside the gene matches: 6. The CDR3 here is CASSNRGQIKNIQYF. The CDR3 coding sequence is TGTGCCAGCAGTAACAGGGGGCAGATCAAAAACATTCAGTACTTC.